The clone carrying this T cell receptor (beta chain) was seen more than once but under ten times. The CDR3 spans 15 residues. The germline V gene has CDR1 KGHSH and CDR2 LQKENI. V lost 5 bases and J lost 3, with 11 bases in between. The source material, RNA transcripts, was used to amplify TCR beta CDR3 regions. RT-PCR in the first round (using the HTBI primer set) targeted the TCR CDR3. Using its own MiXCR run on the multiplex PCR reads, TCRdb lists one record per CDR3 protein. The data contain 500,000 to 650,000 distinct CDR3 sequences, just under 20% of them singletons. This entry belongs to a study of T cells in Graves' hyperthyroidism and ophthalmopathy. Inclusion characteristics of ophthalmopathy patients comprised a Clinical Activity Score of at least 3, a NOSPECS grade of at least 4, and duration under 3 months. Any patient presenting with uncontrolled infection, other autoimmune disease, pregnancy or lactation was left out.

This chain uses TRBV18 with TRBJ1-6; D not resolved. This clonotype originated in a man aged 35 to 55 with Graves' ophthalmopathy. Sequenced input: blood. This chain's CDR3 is CASSLDGLYNSPLHF. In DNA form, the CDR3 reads TGTGCCAGCTCATTGGACGGCCTCTATAATTCACCCCTCCACTTT.